These 6 T cell receptor beta chains were all obtained from the same sample, sequenced in a study of cytomegalovirus exposure and HLA in healthy donors (dated by TCRdb to about 2017). The library was made by the immunoSEQ multiplex PCR assay. For the multiplex PCR, a mixture combining 60 forward primers for TCR Vbeta segments and 13 reverse primers for TCR Jbeta segments was used. TCRdb stores this immuneACCESS table with in-frame sequences only. Part of the clones is absent; in the studies checked, under half of the shortfall reflects unresolved V genes, and no reason is known for the rest. The sample table lists 95,000 to 150,000 clones, roughly 76% of them with a count of one. The ten top clones hold 2% to 2.5% of the sample. What was sequenced was PBMCs. All receptors come from a man aged 25 to 40 in good health and CMV-seronegative.

V is TRBV6-5 and J is TRBJ1-2; possible D gene TRBD1, 6 bases. The CDR3 loop spans 14 amino acids. V gave up 5 bases and J gave up 8 bases, with 18 bases separating them. Germline CDR1 and CDR2: MNHEY and SVGAGI. CDR3 coding DNA: TGTGCCAGCAGTCCCCCGGGACAAGCGGGGGGCTACACCTTC. This translates into CASSPPGQAGGYTF.

CDR3 sequence reads: CASSLDRAGYSPLHF. Written as DNA, the CDR3 is TGTGCCAGCAGCTTAGACAGGGCAGGTTATTCACCCCTCCACTTT. V usage is TRBV7-2 and J usage is TRBJ1-6; D is perhaps TRBD1 (6 bases). Germline-derived CDR1 and CDR2 are SGHTA and FQGNSA. The CDR3 is made up of 15 amino acids. V was clipped by 1 base and J by 8 bases, with 12 bases between them. The full variable domain, completed using reference TRBV7-2 and TRBJ1-6, is GAGVSQSPSNKVTEKGKDVELRCDPISGHTALYWYRQSLGQGLEFLIYFQGNSAPDKSGLPSDRFSAERTGGSVSTLTIQRTQQEDSAVYLCASSLDRAGYSPLHFGNGTRLTVT.

The chain employs TRBV19 and TRBJ1-6; the D gene is possibly TRBD1 (6 bases). Deletions cut 6 bases from V and 1 base from J, with 19 bases between. Germline assignment: CDR1 LNHDA and CDR2 SQIVND (reference sequence). The CDR3 length is 18 residues. The CDR3 spells CASSQGPGVRSYNSPLHF. CDR3 DNA sequence: TGTGCCAGTAGCCAGGGGCCAGGGGTGCGTTCCTATAATTCACCCCTCCACTTT.

This clone has just one count. The chain links TRBV6-1 to TRBJ2-7; perhaps TRBD2 as D (6 bases). The CDR3 has 16 residues. V lost 1 base, J lost 0 bases, and 13 bases lay in between. Germline lookup yields CDR1 MNHNS and CDR2 SASEGT. The CDR3 bases are TGTGCCAGCAGTGAAGGGTCCATAGCGGTCTCCTACGAGCAGTACTTC. This encodes CASSEGSIAVSYEQYF.

This chain links TRBV28 with TRBJ1-5, with a weak D call TRBD1 (6 bases). Trimming took 3 bases from V and 6 from J, leaving 12 bases between them. The CDR3 contains 14 residues. The V gene's germline CDR1 is MDHEN and CDR2 SYDVKM. The CDR3 sequence is CASSFVGGVQPQHF. CDR3 nucleotides: TGTGCCAGCAGTTTTGTAGGGGGAGTTCAGCCCCAGCATTTT.

The chain links TRBV5-1 to TRBJ2-7, with D possibly matching TRBD1 (5 bases). Trimming stripped 0 bases from V and 0 bases from J, with 13 bases between. Germline V gene sequence: CDR1 SGHRS, CDR2 YFSETQ. CDR3 size: 16 residues. The CDR3 region is CASSLDPGLSSYEQYF. The CDR3 DNA reads TGCGCCAGCAGCTTGGATCCAGGGCTTAGCTCCTACGAGCAGTACTTC.